The present entry profiles one T cell receptor (beta chain) with its context. The data stem from a study of long-term antiretroviral therapy in people with HIV. Sequencing used immunoSEQ v3.0 at survey level. Sequencing was performed with immunoSEQ multiplex PCR; in TCRdb, only in-frame clones are kept and a portion is missing. The table includes 23,000 or so clones, roughly 87% detected once. The source of this sequence is a man in his fifties or sixties with HIV. Specimen: unsorted PBMCs, collected 0.4 years after starting antiretroviral therapy.

The CDR3 protein is CASSPGTPYSNQPQHF. CDR3 in DNA: TGTGCCAGCAGCCCTGGGACACCTTATAGCAATCAGCCCCAGCATTTT. V is TRBV5-8 and J is TRBJ1-5; D perhaps matches TRBD1 (6 bases). Germline V CDR1 and CDR2: SGHTS, YDEGEE. Trimming removed 4 bases from V and 0 bases from J, with 14 bases in between. CDR3 length: 16 amino acids.